One sample yielded the 13 T cell receptor beta chains listed below, sequenced in a study of blood T cell repertoires in COVID-19. Sequenced by immunoSEQ multiplex PCR; TCRdb stores in-frame clones only, minus some. The data contain 250,000 or so clones, around four fifths of them singletons. Sequenced input: peripheral blood. All receptors come from a woman aged 60 to 75 with active or convalescent COVID-19.

The chain has TRBV5-1 and TRBJ1-1; 7 nucleotides align to TRBD1. The V gene end was trimmed by 4 bases and the J gene end by 1 base; junction bases not matched to a gene: 10. The germline V gene encodes CDR1 SGHRS and CDR2 YFSETQ. This CDR3 region has 16 residues. The CDR3 bases are TGCGCCAGCAGCATATCCGGGACAGTTAAGAACACTGAAGCTTTCTTT. Amino acids: CASSISGTVKNTEAFF.

The table lists this clone with a few counts. The rearrangement joins TRBV27 to TRBJ2-5; 7 bases map to TRBD1. Germline CDR1 is MNHEY and CDR2 is SMNVEV (reference sequence). Unmatched junction bases numbered 7, after V lost 4 bases and J lost 2 bases. The CDR3 sequence is 15 residues long. The CDR3 coding sequence is TGTGCCAGCAGTTCCTCTGGACAGGCTCAAGAGACCCAGTACTTC. Translated, it gives CASSSSGQAQETQYF.

CDR3 amino acids: CASSPSKTSGEYNEQFF. CDR3 coding DNA: TGTGCCAGCAGTCCATCGAAGACTAGCGGGGAGTACAATGAGCAGTTCTTC. The chain carries TRBV27 and TRBJ2-1; 11 bases align to TRBD2. The CDR3 is made up of 17 amino acids. Trimming removed 5 bases from V and 4 bases from J; junction bases left unmatched: 10. CDR1 MNHEY and CDR2 SMNVEV come from the germline V gene (reference sequence).

CDR3 in amino acids: CASSFQGREQFF. The CDR3 DNA follows: TGTGCCAGCAGCTTCCAGGGTCGAGAGCAGTTCTTC. This chain uses TRBV11-2 with TRBJ2-1; tentatively, D is TRBD1 (5 bases). V lost 3 bases to trimming and J lost 10 bases, with 10 bases between them. The CDR3 covers 12 residues. Germline CDR1 SGHAT, CDR2 FQNNGV.

The chain recombines TRBV18 with TRBJ1-6, with 8 bases identical to TRBD1. Germline loops: CDR1 KGHSH, CDR2 LQKENI. V lost 3 bases, J lost 3 bases, and 7 bases stayed unmatched. This CDR3 spans 17 amino acids. The CDR3 region is CASSPRTGNLYNSPLHF. The CDR3 DNA follows: TGTGCCAGCTCACCTAGGACAGGGAACCTCTATAATTCACCCCTCCACTTT.

V usage is TRBV6-6 and J usage is TRBJ2-4; D call uncertain. Trimming removed 5 bases at V and 5 bases at J, with 16 bases between. Germline CDR1 reads MNHNY; CDR2 reads SVGAGI (reference sequence). CDR3 length: 15 residues. The DNA for the CDR3 is TGTGCCAGCAGTCTTGGGCCCAACAACCAAAACATTCAGTACTTC. Its protein is CASSLGPNNQNIQYF.

The chain employs TRBV18 and TRBJ2-1, with 10 bases identical to TRBD2. From germline, CDR1 is KGHSH and CDR2 LQKENI. V trimming: 6 bases; J trimming: 3 bases; junction bases outside the gene matches: 8. This CDR3 spans 16 amino acids. As DNA, the CDR3 is TGTGCCAGCTCCCCCATAGCGGGAGGTGGCTACAATGAGCAGTTCTTC. Amino acid sequence: CASSPIAGGGYNEQFF.

This clone was counted only a few times. V gene TRBV18 combines with J gene TRBJ1-2; TRBD1 matches at 9 bases. Germline values: CDR1 KGHSH, CDR2 LQKENI. CDR3 size: 17 residues. V shed 2 bases, J shed 2 bases, and the junction held 9 bases outside the gene matches. CDR3: CASSPAGQGKLNYGYTF. The CDR3 region has the DNA TGTGCCAGCTCACCAGCGGGACAGGGCAAATTAAACTATGGCTACACCTTC.

This clone has a handful of counts. The rearrangement links TRBV15 to TRBJ2-5; the match to TRBD1 covers 7 bases. CDR3 length: 15 amino acids. V shed 5 bases, J shed 2 bases, and the junction held 8 bases outside the gene matches. Germline V gene data show CDR1 as LNHNV and CDR2 as YYDKDF (reference sequence). CDR3 region: CATSGGQLPQETQYF. As DNA, the CDR3 is TGTGCCACCAGCGGGGGACAGTTACCACAAGAGACCCAGTACTTC.

As for this clone: The junction shows a germline mismatch at one end, possibly a read error. The rearrangement uses TRBV7-7 and TRBJ2-3, with a tentative D call TRBD2 (6 bases). Germline V gene sequence: CDR1 SSHAT, CDR2 FNYEAQ (reference sequence). This CDR3 comprises 14 residues. The DNA of the CDR3 is TGTGCTAGCAGCACGACTAGAAGCACAGATACGCAGTATTTT. Its translation: CASSTTRSTDTQYF.

The table lists this clone with a few counts. The gene calls are TRBV6-5 and TRBJ1-1; D is uncertain. CDR3 length: 13 amino acids. Trimming pared 6 bases from V and 3 bases from J, leaving 11 bases between. In germline, CDR1 is MNHEY, CDR2 SVGAGI. The chain's CDR3 is CASRSYRHTEAFF. CDR3 nucleotides: TGTGCCAGCAGGAGTTACAGACACACTGAAGCTTTCTTT.

The chain has TRBV19 and TRBJ2-3, with TRBD1 as a possible D gene (6 bases). Germline CDR1 and CDR2: LNHDA and SQIVND (reference sequence). Trimming shortened V by 3 bases and J by 0 bases, and 10 bases separated the two germline ends. The CDR3 is made up of 15 amino acids. In DNA form, the CDR3 reads TGTGCCAGTAGTATGGGTACAGGGAGCACAGATACGCAGTATTTT. Translating it yields CASSMGTGSTDTQYF. Full variable domain (missing parts from reference TRBV19 and TRBJ2-3): DGGITQSPKYLFRKEGQNVTLSCEQNLNHDAMYWYRQDPGQGLRLIYYSQIVNDFQKGDIAEGYSVSREKKESFPLTVTSAQKNPTAFYLCASSMGTGSTDTQYFGPGTRLTVL.

The chain combines TRBV11-3 with TRBJ2-7, with D maybe TRBD2 (5 bases). V was cut by 5 bases and J by 2 bases, with 16 bases left in between. CDR1 is SGHNT and CDR2 is YENEEA in the germline V gene. The CDR3 loop spans 15 amino acids. Here the CDR3 reads CASSHQRKNTYEQYF. The CDR3 nucleotides are TGTGCCAGCAGCCATCAGCGGAAGAATACCTACGAGCAGTACTTC.